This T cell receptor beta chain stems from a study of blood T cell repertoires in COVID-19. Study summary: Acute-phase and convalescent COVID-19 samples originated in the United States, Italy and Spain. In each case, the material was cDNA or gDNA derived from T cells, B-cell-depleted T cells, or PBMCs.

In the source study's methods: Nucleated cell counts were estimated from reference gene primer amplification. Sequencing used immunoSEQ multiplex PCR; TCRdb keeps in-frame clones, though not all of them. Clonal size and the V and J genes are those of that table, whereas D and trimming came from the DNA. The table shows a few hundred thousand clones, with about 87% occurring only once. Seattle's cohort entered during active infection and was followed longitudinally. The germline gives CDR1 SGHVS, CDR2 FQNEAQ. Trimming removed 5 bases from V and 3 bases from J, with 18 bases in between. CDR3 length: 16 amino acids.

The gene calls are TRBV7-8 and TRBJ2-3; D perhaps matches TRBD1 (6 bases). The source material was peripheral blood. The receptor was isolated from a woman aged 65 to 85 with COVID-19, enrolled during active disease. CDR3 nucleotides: TGTGCCAGCAGCCCTAACACAGGGTTGGGGACAGATACGCAGTATTTT. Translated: CASSPNTGLGTDTQYF.